The sequence of this T cell receptor beta chain was determined in a study of control samples from healthy donors and cancer patients. V lost 0 bases, J lost 1 base, and 17 bases lay in between. Per germline, CDR1 SGHRS and CDR2 YFSETQ. The CDR3 length is 19 residues. Profiling relied on immunoSEQ multiplex PCR, and the TCRdb table lists in-frame clones only, not all of them. The profile shows 96,000 or so clones, approximately 93% of them singletons. The genes are TRBV5-1 and TRBJ2-6; a possible D gene is TRBD1 (7 bases). Specimen: blood. This TCR derives from a man aged 18 to 29 in good health. The CDR3 DNA follows: TGCGCCAGCAGCTTGGCCCGGCGGGACAGACTATCTGGGGCCAACGTCCTGACTTTC. Translating it yields CASSLARRDRLSGANVLTF. Using reference TRBV5-1 and TRBJ2-6 for the parts outside the CDR3, the full variable domain is KAGVTQTPRYLIKTRGQQVTLSCSPISGHRSVSWYQQTPGQGLQFLFEYFSETQRNKGNFPGRFSGRQFSNSRSEMNVSTLELGDSALYLCASSLARRDRLSGANVLTFGAGSRLTVL.